The 4 T cell receptor beta chains below all came from one sample that was sequenced in a study of T cell changes during pregnancy in multiple sclerosis (dated by TCRdb to about 2019). The library was prepared using the immunoSEQ multiplex PCR assay. Not all clones reach the TCRdb copy of this immuneACCESS table, which keeps in-frame sequences only. Checked studies attribute under half of the gap to unresolved V genes and leave the rest unexplained. The sample table contains tens of thousands of clones; only one count was recorded for roughly nine tenths of them. The ten largest account for 3.5% of the sample. Sequenced here: PBMCs, sampled in the first trimester of pregnancy. These receptors all stem from a female donor in good health, serving as a control in a pregnancy study. Some clones in this sample may be carry-over from other donors' samples.

This clone was recorded only once. The chain uses TRBV28 and TRBJ2-7, with TRBD2 identical over 10 bases. This CDR3 spans 14 amino acids. Germline CDR1 reads MDHEN; CDR2 reads SYDVKM. V lost 5 bases, J lost 2 bases, and 3 bases stayed unmatched. DNA for the CDR3: TGTGCCAGCAGTCTAGCGGGAGCCACCTACGAGCAGTACTTC. Encoded protein: CASSLAGATYEQYF.

The chain has TRBV4-3 and TRBJ1-3; 7 positions agree with TRBD1. The CDR3 sequence is 16 residues long. Germline V lookup: CDR1 LGHNA, CDR2 YSLEER. Trimming at V came to 0 bases and at J to 0 bases, leaving 2 bases not matched to a gene. CDR3 sequence reads: CASSQDRGSSGNTIYF. CDR3 nucleotide sequence: TGCGCCAGCAGCCAAGACAGGGGGAGCTCTGGAAACACCATATATTTT.

The chain has TRBV27 and TRBJ2-7, with D possibly being TRBD1 (6 bases). Trimming shortened V by 3 bases and J by 5 bases, and 11 bases separated the two germline ends. Germline loops: CDR1 MNHEY, CDR2 SMNVEV (reference sequence). The CDR3 runs to 13 residues. In nucleotides, the CDR3 is TGTGCCAGCAGTTTTCAGGGGTTCGACGAGCAGTACTTC. It is translated as CASSFQGFDEQYF.

The genes are TRBV4-3 and TRBJ2-5; TRBD2 is a possible D gene (5 bases). V was trimmed by 0 bases and J by 2 bases, leaving 13 bases between them. The CDR3 length is 16 residues. Germline assignment: CDR1 LGHNA and CDR2 YSLEER. This chain's CDR3 is CASSQESGTPQETQYF. In DNA, the CDR3 is TGCGCCAGCAGCCAAGAGAGCGGTACTCCGCAAGAGACCCAGTACTTC.